A single count supports the clone carrying this T cell receptor (beta chain). The data belong to a study of OX40 agonist ivuxolimab in advanced cancers. Whole-study context: The study treated patients with ivuxolimab, an agonistic anti-OX40 (CD134) antibody. A history of anti-PD-1, anti-PD-L1 or anti-CTLA-4 therapy was acceptable, and approximately 41% had some.

V lost 0 bases to trimming and J lost 2 bases, with 9 bases between them. CDR1 is MNHEY, CDR2 SMNVEV, per germline (reference sequence). CDR3 length equals 15 residues. Data came from immunoSEQ multiplex PCR; TCRdb stores just in-frame clones and leaves some out. The sample lists about 67,000 clones, roughly 88% occurring once. The V call is TRBV27, the J call TRBJ2-3; no definite D call. The sequenced sample was CD4+ or CD8+ T cells sorted from blood, obtained in a trial of the OX40 agonist ivuxolimab. The source of this sequence is an adult with an advanced solid tumor such as melanoma, head and neck, liver or kidney cancer. Written as DNA, the CDR3 is TGTGCCAGCAGTTTATCAGGGCCGAACACAGATACGCAGTATTTT. Translating it yields CASSLSGPNTDTQYF.